A single T cell receptor (beta chain) is shown here with its context. The antigen is unknown. The study ran the assay at deep level. Sorted-subset replicate PCR reactions contained approximately 190 ng DNA, corresponding to some 28,000 T cell genomes. Profiled with immunoSEQ multiplex PCR; TCRdb holds only in-frame clones, not every one. The data show about 1,800,000 clones, approximately 94% seen once. Only CD45RO-negative cells positively selected for CCR7 counted as naive CD8 cells, so terminally differentiated effector memory CD45RA+ cells were excluded. These data come from a study of shared clonotypes between healthy human individuals. Study results and caveats: A handful of donors shared around 5.2% of their naive CD4 clonotypes. Generation probabilities were higher for clonotypes shared across all four sorted-subset donors than for unshared ones.

The CDR3 runs 18 residues. Germline V gene lookup returns CDR1 MNHEY and CDR2 SMNVEV (reference sequence). Trimming at V came to 2 bases and at J to 0 bases, leaving 7 bases not matched to a gene. This rearrangement joins TRBV27 to TRBJ2-6; 7 bases agree with TRBD1. The sequenced sample was naive CD8+ T cells sorted from blood. The sequence was obtained from a young man in good health. CDR3 nucleotides: TGTGCCAGCAGTTTAGGGACAGACCCCGACTCTGGGGCCAACGTCCTGACTTTC. Translating it yields CASSLGTDPDSGANVLTF.